The 30 T cell receptor beta chains below all came from one sample that was sequenced in a study of lymphopenia after photon versus proton radiotherapy. The table came from immunoSEQ multiplex PCR; TCRdb's copy has only in-frame clones and leaves some out. In the table there are fewer than 30,000 clones, under 95% of which are singletons. This specimen consisted of peripheral blood, obtained from a patient treated with photon-based radiotherapy. The origin of the receptors is a woman between 45 and 65 years old with cholangiocarcinoma.

V gene TRBV29-1 combines with J gene TRBJ2-7; tentative D call: TRBD2 (6 bases). V was pared by 4 bases and J by 6 bases, with 16 bases between. The germline CDR1 and CDR2 sequences are SQVTM and ANQGSEA. CDR3 length: 13 amino acids. CDR3 DNA: TGCAGCGTTGTCGTATGGGGTAGCGGCGAGCAGTACTTC. Protein: CSVVVWGSGEQYF.

The chain recombines TRBV5-5 with TRBJ1-5; 9 bases are shared with TRBD1. V lost 3 bases, J lost 6 bases, and 13 bases stayed unmatched. CDR1 and CDR2 (germline): SGHKS, YYEKEE (reference sequence). The CDR3 contains 17 residues. CDR3 residues: CASSSASGTGYLQPQHF. CDR3 nucleotides: TGTGCCAGCAGCTCCGCCTCGGGGACAGGGTATCTTCAGCCCCAGCATTTT.

The chain is built from TRBV18 and TRBJ1-4, with D hard to call. Germline CDR1 and CDR2: KGHSH and LQKENI. V was cut by 0 bases and J by 0 bases, with 11 bases left in between. This CDR3 contains 17 residues. This CDR3 is CASSPPGRRSTNEKLFF. DNA of the CDR3: TGTGCCAGCTCACCACCAGGGCGGAGATCAACTAATGAAAAACTGTTTTTT.

V usage is TRBV12-1 and J usage is TRBJ2-7. TRBV12-1 has pseudogene status. The CDR3 runs 11 residues. CDR3: CASMGCYEQYF. DNA for the CDR3: TGTGCCAGCATGGGGTGCTACGAGCAGTACTTC.

The chain joins TRBV5-6 to TRBJ2-1; 9 nucleotides line up with TRBD1. J gave up 7 bases and V 4 bases, and 9 bases lay outside the gene matches. This CDR3 has 15 residues. Germline values: CDR1 SGHDT, CDR2 YYEEEE. Written as DNA, the CDR3 is TGTGCCAGCAGCATCGGACAGGGGATCTGGAATGAGCAGTTCTTC. Translation gives CASSIGQGIWNEQFF.

This chain's CDR3 is CASSQDRGRRTDTQYF. The CDR3 nucleotides read TGTGCCAGCAGCCAAGATAGGGGCAGGAGGACAGATACGCAGTATTTT. This chain connects TRBV4-2 to TRBJ2-3, with D tentatively TRBD1 or TRBD2 (5 bases each). In germline, CDR1 is LGHNA, CDR2 YNFKEQ. The CDR3 totals 16 residues. The V gene lost 0 bases and the J gene lost 3 bases, with 13 bases spanning the gap.

V gene TRBV5-1 combines with J gene TRBJ2-7; the D gene is possibly TRBD2 (5 bases). The V end was cut by 1 base, the J end by 2 bases, with 10 bases between. The CDR3 is 14 amino acids. Per the germline V gene, CDR1 is SGHRS and CDR2 is YFSETQ. The CDR3: CASSLTRVTYEQYF. The DNA for the CDR3 is TGCGCCAGCAGCTTGACTAGGGTGACCTACGAGCAGTACTTC.

The chain couples TRBV10-2 to TRBJ1-2; D not certain. The CDR3 covers 14 residues. With 3 bases removed from V and 5 bases from J, the gap between germline ends came to 13 bases. Germline CDR1 is WSHSY and CDR2 is SAAADI. The CDR3 bases are TGCGCCAGCAGTGAACAAAGGGCGGGGTATGGCTACACCTTC. This sequence encodes CASSEQRAGYGYTF.

For the CDR3, the DNA is TGCGCCAGCAGCCAAAGAGGGGAGGGGACTGTTAACTCCTACGAGCAGTACTTC. Translation gives CASSQRGEGTVNSYEQYF. The chain has TRBV4-1 and TRBJ2-7; 7 nucleotides line up with TRBD2. Germline lookup yields CDR1 MGHRA and CDR2 YSYEKL. The length of the CDR3 is 18 residues. V lost 2 bases to trimming and J lost 0 bases; unmatched junction nucleotides: 13.

This rearrangement joins TRBV2 to TRBJ1-3; no clear D gene. V gave up 8 bases and J gave up 2 bases, with 10 bases separating them. In germline, CDR1 is SNHLY, CDR2 FYNNEI. This CDR3 spans 13 amino acids. The CDR3 region is CASGRVTGNTIYF. As DNA, the CDR3 is TGTGCCAGCGGCCGAGTTACTGGAAACACCATATATTTT.

The chain has TRBV7-2 and TRBJ2-7; TRBD1 is a possible D gene (5 bases). The germline gives CDR1 SGHTA, CDR2 FQGNSA. The CDR3 is 14 residues long. Trimming left V 3 bases short and J 4 bases short, with 13 bases between. In DNA, the CDR3 is TGTGCCAGCAGCTTTTCAAACAGGTGGTACGAGCAGTACTTC. Residues: CASSFSNRWYEQYF.

This clone was counted between two and nine times. The rearrangement links TRBV9 to TRBJ1-4, with 7 bases aligning to TRBD1. This CDR3 is built from 15 residues. Germline-derived CDR1 and CDR2 are SGDLS and YYNGEE. V shed 4 bases and J 5 bases; nucleotides not matched to a gene: 8. The CDR3 spells CASSSTGDRNEKLFF. CDR3 nucleotide sequence: TGTGCCAGCAGCAGCACAGGGGATCGCAATGAAAAACTGTTTTTT.

The rearrangement joins TRBV11-2 to TRBJ2-1; D is uncertain. The V end lost 6 bases, the J end lost 6 bases, and 9 bases lay between the germline ends. Germline assignment: CDR1 SGHAT and CDR2 FQNNGV. This CDR3 has 12 amino acids. In DNA, the CDR3 is TGTGCCAGCAGATCGTCTATCAATGAGCAGTTCTTC. Translated, it gives CASRSSINEQFF.

The rearrangement links TRBV11-2 to TRBJ2-1; perhaps TRBD2 as D (5 bases). V dropped 1 base and J dropped 6 bases, with 13 bases sitting between them. Germline V gene sequence: CDR1 SGHAT, CDR2 FQNNGV. There are 15 residues in the CDR3. Here the CDR3 reads CASSLGVSEGNEQFF. The DNA for the CDR3 is TGTGCCAGCAGCTTAGGCGTTAGCGAGGGCAATGAGCAGTTCTTC.

The chain is built from TRBV15 and TRBJ2-3; no clear D. Germline loops: CDR1 LNHNV, CDR2 YYDKDF (reference sequence). The CDR3 covers 17 residues. The V end lost 0 bases, the J end lost 0 bases, and 13 bases lay between the germline ends. The CDR3 loop is CATSRDMLASSTDTQYF. Written as DNA, the CDR3 is TGTGCCACCAGCAGAGATATGCTTGCTTCTAGCACAGATACGCAGTATTTT.

V and J are TRBV10-2 and TRBJ2-1, with 8 bases that match TRBD2. This CDR3 region has 14 residues. V gave up 8 bases and J gave up 6 bases; unmatched junction bases: 9. Looked up from germline, CDR1 is WSHSY and CDR2 is SAAADI. CDR3 sequence reads: CASRLSGGGNEQFF. In DNA form, the CDR3 reads TGCGCCAGCCGTCTCAGCGGGGGAGGCAATGAGCAGTTCTTC.

The rearrangement joins TRBV5-1 to TRBJ2-5; D perhaps matches TRBD1 (6 bases). The CDR3 is 16 amino acids. V was cut by 4 bases and J by 1 base, with 17 bases left in between. The germline gives CDR1 SGHRS, CDR2 YFSETQ. This CDR3 reads CASSPRDTAFQETQYF. The CDR3 DNA follows: TGCGCCAGCAGCCCCCGGGACACCGCGTTCCAAGAGACCCAGTACTTC.

A single count supports this clone. V gene TRBV14 combines with J gene TRBJ2-3, with D unclear. Looked up from germline, CDR1 is SGHDN and CDR2 is FVKESK. There are 12 residues in the CDR3. Deletions cut 1 base from V and 4 bases from J, with 3 bases between. The CDR3 is CASSQGADTQYF. CDR3 coding DNA: TGTGCCAGCAGCCAAGGGGCAGATACGCAGTATTTT.

The rearrangement links TRBV6-6 to TRBJ1-6, with no clear D. The CDR3 sequence is 12 residues long. Trimming cost V 2 bases and J 7 bases, with 3 bases left between them. CDR1 is MNHNY and CDR2 is SVGAGI in the germline V gene (reference sequence). The CDR3 reads CASSYQNSPLHF. Written as DNA, the CDR3 is TGTGCCAGCAGTTACCAGAATTCACCCCTCCACTTT.

The V call is TRBV27, the J call TRBJ1-2; D is possibly TRBD1 (5 bases). The ends were cut back, 8 bases at V and 7 bases at J, with 20 bases in the middle. The germline V gene encodes CDR1 MNHEY and CDR2 SMNVEV (reference sequence). This CDR3 has 14 residues. The CDR3 sequence: CASWGGTPTSGYTF. The CDR3 DNA sequence: TGTGCCAGCTGGGGAGGGACCCCGACCTCTGGCTACACCTTC.

V is TRBV18 and J is TRBJ1-1; a weak D match, TRBD1 (5 bases). The germline V gene has CDR1 KGHSH and CDR2 LQKENI. The CDR3 loop spans 13 amino acids. V lost 6 bases, J lost 6 bases, and 14 bases lay in between. CDR3 in amino acids: CASSPGYGAEAFF. The CDR3 DNA reads TGTGCCAGCTCCCCAGGGTATGGGGCTGAAGCTTTCTTT.

The chain links TRBV2 to TRBJ2-3; 10 bases are shared with TRBD2. Germline-derived CDR1 and CDR2 are SNHLY and FYNNEI. The CDR3 extends over 18 amino acids. The ends lost 6 bases at V and 0 bases at J; junction bases unmatched: 12. The CDR3 DNA reads TGTGCCAGCAGCTCCCTACTAGCGGGGCCCTCTAGCACAGATACGCAGTATTTT. This sequence encodes CASSSLLAGPSSTDTQYF.

The CDR3 sequence: CASSEGLALSGANVLTF. CDR3 DNA sequence: TGTGCCAGCAGCGAGGGACTAGCGCTCTCTGGGGCCAACGTCCTGACTTTC. This chain joins TRBV9 and TRBJ2-6, with 10 bases that match TRBD2. This CDR3 comprises 17 residues. With 3 bases clipped from V and 0 bases from J, the junction kept 3 bases outside the gene matches. CDR1 is SGDLS and CDR2 is YYNGEE in the germline V gene.

The rearrangement joins TRBV19 to TRBJ2-6; no definite D call. CDR3 length: 17 amino acids. Germline V gives CDR1 LNHDA, CDR2 SQIVND (reference sequence). V dropped 3 bases and J dropped 0 bases, with 12 bases sitting between them. The CDR3 spells CASSISADDSGANVLTF. For the CDR3, the DNA is TGTGCCAGTAGTATCAGCGCCGATGACTCTGGGGCCAACGTCCTGACTTTC.

This chain uses TRBV7-2 with TRBJ1-2; possible D gene TRBD1, 5 bases. Germline V gene sequence: CDR1 SGHTA, CDR2 FQGNSA. This CDR3 is built from 15 residues. The ends were cut back, 4 bases at V and 4 bases at J, with 16 bases in the middle. This CDR3 reads CASSSRDLSIYGYTF. The CDR3 region has the DNA TGTGCCAGCAGCTCACGGGACCTCTCGATCTATGGCTACACCTTC.

The V call is TRBV29-1, the J call TRBJ2-7; D might be TRBD1 (6 bases). The CDR3 extends over 15 amino acids. The V gene's germline CDR1 is SQVTM and CDR2 ANQGSEA. V was clipped by 1 base and J by 6 bases, with 19 bases between them. The CDR3, as DNA: TGCAGCGTTGAAGTAGCGTGGACAGAACAGAGCGAGCAGTACTTC. Protein sequence: CSVEVAWTEQSEQYF.

This chain joins TRBV9 and TRBJ2-7; 7 bases map to TRBD2. There are 15 residues in the CDR3. CDR1 is SGDLS, CDR2 YYNGEE, per germline. V trimming: 0 bases; J trimming: 2 bases; junction bases outside the gene matches: 5. CDR3 amino acids: CASSVGPRGAYEQYF. The CDR3, as DNA: TGTGCCAGCAGCGTAGGGCCCCGGGGGGCCTACGAGCAGTACTTC.

The chain carries TRBV10-2 and TRBJ1-1; tentative D call: TRBD1 (6 bases). This CDR3 contains 13 residues. Germline V gives CDR1 WSHSY, CDR2 SAAADI. V was clipped by 2 bases and J by 4 bases, with 8 bases between them. The chain's CDR3 is CASSEQGRTEAFF. CDR3 nucleotides: TGCGCCAGCAGTGAGCAGGGGCGCACTGAAGCTTTCTTT.

V usage is TRBV7-2 and J usage is TRBJ2-1; possible D gene TRBD2, 6 bases. The germline gives CDR1 SGHTA, CDR2 FQGNSA. The CDR3 spans 14 residues. Trimming left V 1 base short and J 3 bases short, with 7 bases between. This CDR3 reads CASSLGGDYNEQFF. The CDR3, as DNA: TGTGCCAGCAGCTTAGGGGGGGACTACAATGAGCAGTTCTTC.

CDR3 region: CASSTQGQGTNYGYTF. The DNA for the CDR3 is TGTGCCAGCAGCACACAAGGACAGGGGACTAACTATGGCTACACCTTC. The rearrangement joins TRBV28 to TRBJ1-2; 9 nucleotides line up with TRBD1. The V gene's germline CDR1 is MDHEN and CDR2 SYDVKM. The CDR3 runs to 16 residues. V dropped 6 bases and J dropped 0; count of bases not matched to a gene: 8.